This TCR beta chain is from a study of T cell responses to AZD1222 COVID-19 vaccine. Germline V gene data show CDR1 as SNHLY and CDR2 as FYNNEI. The CDR3 sequence is 12 residues long. Trimming left V 4 bases short and J 0 bases short, with 3 bases between. Sequencing used immunoSEQ multiplex PCR; TCRdb keeps in-frame clones, though not all of them. Of about 140,000 clones in the sample, approximately 91% were seen once. The genes are TRBV2 and TRBJ1-2, with D uncertain. The TCR comes from an adult who received the AZD1222 COVID-19 vaccine. The sequencing used peripheral blood, collected 28 days after the second AZD1222 dose. The CDR3 nucleotides are TGTGCCAGCAGTGCCTCTAACTATGGCTACACCTTC. As protein: CASSASNYGYTF.